These 28 T cell receptor beta chains came from one sample sequenced in a study of OX40 agonist ivuxolimab in advanced cancers. Measured with immunoSEQ multiplex PCR; TCRdb has only the in-frame clones, and not every one. The sample consists of about 82,000 clones, around 85% of them appearing once. The starting material was CD4+ or CD8+ T cells sorted from blood, obtained in a trial of the OX40 agonist ivuxolimab. The receptors here all came from an adult with an advanced solid tumor such as melanoma, head and neck, liver or kidney cancer.

In its sample, this clone was seen once. This chain links TRBV7-2 with TRBJ1-4; D remains ambiguous. Germline CDR1 reads SGHTA; CDR2 reads FQGNSA. The CDR3 contains 15 residues. The V and J ends lost 1 base and 6 bases respectively, with 12 bases between them. The CDR3 sequence: CASSLGRIPYEKLFF. The CDR3 region has the DNA TGTGCCAGCAGCTTAGGGCGGATACCTTATGAAAAACTGTTTTTT.

This chain uses TRBV7-2 with TRBJ2-3; perhaps D is TRBD1 or TRBD2 (6 bases each). V was cut by 2 bases and J by 2 bases, with 11 bases left in between. Germline CDR1 and CDR2: SGHTA and FQGNSA. The CDR3 covers 15 residues. CDR3 nucleotide sequence: TGTGCCAGCAGCTTAACGGGGGCCCTCACAGATACGCAGTATTTT. The encoded protein is CASSLTGALTDTQYF.

The CDR3 coding sequence is TGTGCCAGCAGCGAGGAGGGACTAGCGCGCTCCTACGAGCAGTACTTC. It is translated as CASSEEGLARSYEQYF. The V call is TRBV9, the J call TRBJ2-7, with 10 bases aligning to TRBD2. The V gene end was trimmed by 3 bases and the J gene end by 0 bases; junction bases not matched to a gene: 6. This CDR3 spans 16 amino acids. Germline values: CDR1 SGDLS, CDR2 YYNGEE.

V and J are TRBV28 and TRBJ1-6, with TRBD1 as a possible D gene (5 bases). With 4 bases removed from V and 7 bases from J, the gap between germline ends came to 14 bases. The CDR3 is made up of 15 amino acids. Germline CDR1 and CDR2: MDHEN and SYDVKM. This chain's CDR3 is CASSYLQGANSPLHF. Here the CDR3 DNA reads TGTGCCAGCAGTTACCTGCAGGGAGCCAATTCACCCCTCCACTTT.

The rearrangement uses TRBV5-4 and TRBJ2-2; no clear D gene. The CDR3 is made up of 14 amino acids. Germline CDR1 SGHNT, CDR2 YYREEE (reference sequence). CDR3 DNA sequence: TGTGCTCTTTCTAAGATGCTGGACACCGGGGAGCTGTTTTTT. It yields the protein CALSKMLDTGELFF.

This chain links TRBV5-1 with TRBJ1-4; the D gene is possibly TRBD1 (5 bases). The CDR3 is 14 residues long. With 3 bases removed from V and 4 bases from J, the gap between germline ends came to 10 bases. Germline CDR1 is SGHRS and CDR2 is YFSETQ. The CDR3 region is CASSWGGNNEKLFF. CDR3 sequence (DNA): TGCGCCAGCAGCTGGGGGGGAAATAATGAAAAACTGTTTTTT.

The chain joins TRBV19 to TRBJ2-2; the D gene is possibly TRBD1 (5 bases). Germline V gives CDR1 LNHDA, CDR2 SQIVND (reference sequence). The germline V and J ends were trimmed by 0 bases and 1 base, with 12 bases remaining between them. The CDR3 contains 17 residues. CDR3 bases: TGTGCCAGTAGTATAGATCTTAACAGGCTGAACACCGGGGAGCTGTTTTTT. This gives the protein CASSIDLNRLNTGELFF.

V is TRBV7-8 and J is TRBJ2-7; no clear D gene. Trimming shortened V by 4 bases and J by 3 bases, and 4 bases separated the two germline ends. The CDR3 spans 11 residues. CDR1 and CDR2 (germline): SGHVS, FQNEAQ. DNA for the CDR3: TGTGCCAGCAGCTCTTACTACGAGCAGTACTTC. Translated, it gives CASSSYYEQYF.

The chain is built from TRBV5-4 and TRBJ2-2; D possibly corresponds to TRBD1 (6 bases). Deletions cut 5 bases from V and 0 bases from J, with 8 bases between. The CDR3 is made up of 14 amino acids. Germline V gene sequence: CDR1 SGHNT, CDR2 YYREEE (reference sequence). The CDR3 protein is CASRWDTNTGELFF. The DNA for the CDR3 is TGTGCCAGCAGATGGGACACGAACACCGGGGAGCTGTTTTTT.

The chain couples TRBV10-2 to TRBJ1-6; tentative D call: TRBD1 (5 bases). Trimming took 5 bases from V and 10 from J, leaving 21 bases between them. From germline, CDR1 is WSHSY and CDR2 SAAADI. The CDR3 length is 16 residues. CDR3 bases: TGCGCCAGCAGTTGGCCGGGGGGGGTAGAGCGATCACCCCTCCACTTT. It specifies CASSWPGGVERSPLHF.

The chain couples TRBV11-2 to TRBJ2-3, with D perhaps assigned TRBD1 or TRBD2 (6 bases each). The V and J ends lost 4 bases and 0 bases respectively, with 14 bases between them. The length of the CDR3 is 16 residues. Germline V gene data show CDR1 as SGHAT and CDR2 as FQNNGV. CDR3: CASSSLRGPSTDTQYF. Here the CDR3 DNA reads TGTGCCAGCAGCTCCCTTCGGGGGCCTAGCACAGATACGCAGTATTTT.

The V call is TRBV9, the J call TRBJ2-1, with TRBD2 identical over 14 bases. The CDR3 length is 15 residues. Germline loops: CDR1 SGDLS, CDR2 YYNGEE. V lost 1 base, J lost 9 bases, and 3 bases stayed unmatched. In nucleotides, the CDR3 is TGTGCCAGCAGCGTAACAGGACTAGCGGGGGGTGAGCAGTTCTTC. Translating gives CASSVTGLAGGEQFF.

The rearrangement joins TRBV28 to TRBJ2-1; tentatively, D is TRBD1 (5 bases). The CDR3 extends over 13 amino acids. CDR1 and CDR2 from the germline V gene are MDHEN and SYDVKM. The V and J ends lost 3 bases and 4 bases respectively, with 7 bases between them. CDR3 in amino acids: CASSFGAYNEQFF. CDR3 nucleotide sequence: TGTGCCAGCAGTTTTGGGGCTTACAATGAGCAGTTCTTC.

V and J are TRBV9 and TRBJ2-1, with D hard to call. CDR3 length: 16 amino acids. The germline V and J ends were trimmed by 0 bases and 0 bases, with 10 bases remaining between them. Germline CDR1 reads SGDLS; CDR2 reads YYNGEE. The DNA for the CDR3 is TGTGCCAGCAGCGTAGGACACCCTCTCTCCTACAATGAGCAGTTCTTC. Translated, it gives CASSVGHPLSYNEQFF.

The chain joins TRBV19 to TRBJ2-5; D tentatively reads TRBD1 or TRBD2 (7 bases each). CDR3 size: 14 residues. Germline CDR1 is LNHDA and CDR2 is SQIVND (reference sequence). V lost 3 bases and J 5 bases, leaving 13 bases between the germline ends. Here the CDR3 DNA reads TGTGCCAGTAGTATCAGGGGGGGTCATGAGACCCAGTACTTC. Protein: CASSIRGGHETQYF.

The chain recombines TRBV28 with TRBJ2-3; TRBD2 agrees at 7 bases. The CDR3 is 15 amino acids. The germline gives CDR1 MDHEN, CDR2 SYDVKM. Trimming at V came to 3 bases and at J to 2 bases, leaving 5 bases not matched to a gene. CDR3 bases: TGTGCCAGCAGTTTCGGGACTACCTTCACAGATACGCAGTATTTT. Translated, it gives CASSFGTTFTDTQYF.

This rearrangement joins TRBV19 to TRBJ1-1; the D is unclear. CDR1 and CDR2 (germline): LNHDA, SQIVND (reference sequence). V was clipped by 7 bases and J by 5 bases, with 14 bases between them. CDR3 length: 13 residues. The CDR3 region is CASIGNRRTEAFF. The CDR3 coding sequence is TGTGCCAGTATTGGAAACCGACGAACTGAAGCTTTCTTT.

This clone appeared a few times. This rearrangement joins TRBV4-3 to TRBJ2-7; D is perhaps TRBD2 (5 bases). The CDR3 is 16 amino acids. V shed 0 bases and J shed 2 bases, with 14 bases lying between them. Germline V gene sequence: CDR1 LGHNA, CDR2 YSLEER. The CDR3 DNA reads as TGCGCCAGCAGCCAAGATCTGATCGGGATCGCCTACGAGCAGTACTTC. Translated, it gives CASSQDLIGIAYEQYF.

This rearrangement joins TRBV27 to TRBJ2-7, with D perhaps TRBD2 (6 bases). V was cut by 8 bases and J by 9 bases, with 23 bases left in between. The CDR3 spans 14 residues. Per the germline V gene, CDR1 is MNHEY and CDR2 is SMNVEV (reference sequence). CDR3 in amino acids: CASRTGSFSSGQYF. The CDR3 nucleotides read TGTGCCAGCCGGACCGGGAGCTTTTCGAGTGGGCAGTACTTC.

This chain uses TRBV2 with TRBJ1-1; D ambiguous. The CDR3 has 13 residues. Germline CDR1 SNHLY, CDR2 FYNNEI. V was pared by 10 bases and J by 0 bases, with 12 bases between. CDR3 in DNA: TGTGCCACTGAGGTTCAGTTGAACACTGAAGCTTTCTTT. Translating it yields CATEVQLNTEAFF.

V gene TRBV7-2 combines with J gene TRBJ2-3, with D maybe TRBD1 (5 bases). The CDR3 runs 12 residues. Trimming removed 5 bases from V and 10 bases from J, with 13 bases in between. The V gene's germline CDR1 is SGHTA and CDR2 FQGNSA. The CDR3 sequence: CASSLPDSAQYF. Written as DNA, the CDR3 is TGTGCCAGCAGCCTACCAGACAGCGCGCAGTATTTT.

V is TRBV19 and J is TRBJ1-2, with D tentatively TRBD1 (6 bases). Germline loops: CDR1 LNHDA, CDR2 SQIVND (reference sequence). The V gene lost 5 bases and the J gene lost 8 bases, with 15 bases spanning the gap. This CDR3 is built from 13 residues. The CDR3 coding sequence is TGTGCCAGTAGTCCCCAGGGGTCGGAAGGCTACACCTTC. This encodes CASSPQGSEGYTF. Full variable domain (rest looked up from reference TRBV19 and TRBJ1-2): DGGITQSPKYLFRKEGQNVTLSCEQNLNHDAMYWYRQDPGQGLRLIYYSQIVNDFQKGDIAEGYSVSREKKESFPLTVTSAQKNPTAFYLCASSPQGSEGYTFGSGTRLTVV.

The V gene is TRBV5-6, the J gene TRBJ1-2; 9 positions match TRBD1. CDR3 length equals 15 residues. V dropped 4 bases and J dropped 8; count of bases not matched to a gene: 12. The V gene's germline CDR1 is SGHDT and CDR2 YYEEEE. CDR3 coding DNA: TGTGCCAGCAGCCCGGTACAGGGGGCGACGGGGGGCTACACCTTC. This codes for CASSPVQGATGGYTF.

The V and J genes are TRBV5-1 and TRBJ1-4, with D possibly being TRBD1 (5 bases). The CDR3 contains 13 residues. The V gene's germline CDR1 is SGHRS and CDR2 YFSETQ. Trimming removed 0 bases from V and 8 bases from J, with 8 bases in between. CDR3 loop: CASSLGGIEKLFF. The CDR3 DNA reads as TGCGCCAGCAGCTTGGGGGGCATCGAAAAACTGTTTTTT.

With regard to this clone: Other DNA sequences of this sample code for an identical CDR3. J is TRBJ1-6 and V is TRBV28, with a tentative D call TRBD1 (5 bases). There are 15 residues in the CDR3. Germline values: CDR1 MDHEN, CDR2 SYDVKM. The V end was cut by 3 bases, the J end by 8 bases, with 14 bases between. The DNA for the CDR3 is TGTGCCAGCAGTTTCATTTCAGTAGGGGATTCACCCCTCCACTTT. Protein sequence: CASSFISVGDSPLHF.

V usage is TRBV9 and J usage is TRBJ1-1; D not certain. CDR3 length: 13 residues. Looked up from germline, CDR1 is SGDLS and CDR2 is YYNGEE. V was pared by 0 bases and J by 5 bases, with 8 bases between. DNA for the CDR3: TGTGCCAGCAGCGTAGGGTCAAAAACTGAAGCTTTCTTT. This codes for CASSVGSKTEAFF.

The chain employs TRBV28 and TRBJ1-2; D unclear. The CDR3 covers 16 residues. V lost 5 bases, J lost 2 bases, and 18 bases lay in between. Germline V gives CDR1 MDHEN, CDR2 SYDVKM. The CDR3: CASSRAGGQGNYGYTF. Written as DNA, the CDR3 is TGTGCCAGCAGTCGGGCAGGCGGTCAAGGGAACTATGGCTACACCTTC.

J is TRBJ1-6 and V is TRBV14; the D is unclear. The CDR3 loop spans 16 amino acids. Germline-derived CDR1 and CDR2 are SGHDN and FVKESK. V lost 3 bases and J 10 bases, leaving 19 bases between the germline ends. The CDR3, as DNA: TGTGCCAGCAGCCACCTGGACTCATGGCTGGGATCACCCCTCCACTTT. Translating gives CASSHLDSWLGSPLHF.